Below are 16 T cell receptor beta chains sequenced from a single sample in a study of T cells in Graves' hyperthyroidism and ophthalmopathy. Template material for amplifying TCR beta CDR3 regions consisted of RNA transcripts. First-round RT-PCR of the TCR CDR3 relied on the HTBI primer set. MiXCR was run by TCRdb on the multiplex PCR reads, yielding one entry per CDR3 protein. This sample yields approximately 740,000 distinct CDR3 sequences, of which around 15% are seen a single time; 10% to 13% belongs to the top ten. Sequencing was carried out using blood. These TCRs come from a woman aged 18-35 years with Graves' hyperthyroidism.

This chain joins TRBV6-1 and TRBJ1-2; TRBD1 matches 8 bases. V trimming: 5 bases; J trimming: 4 bases; junction bases outside the gene matches: 12. CDR3 length: 16 residues. Germline CDR1 and CDR2: MNHNS and SASEGT. CDR3 bases: TGTGCCAGCAGTAGGACTGGACAGGGAGGGAGCTATGGCTACACCTTC. Protein: CASSRTGQGGSYGYTF.

The CDR3 nucleotides read TGTGCCATCAGTGAGTCGGTCGGGCGGGCTCTCCGAAATAACCCCCACAATGAGCAGTTCTTC. Translating it yields CAISESVGRALRNNPHNEQFF. The chain combines TRBV10-3 with TRBJ2-1, with D tentatively TRBD2 (5 bases). V lost 0 bases to trimming and J lost 5 bases, with 29 bases between them. This CDR3 region has 21 residues. From germline, CDR1 is ENHRY and CDR2 SYGVKD.

This clonotype was recorded many times. This chain links TRBV20-1 with TRBJ2-1, with 11 bases matching TRBD2. The V and J ends lost 0 bases and 8 bases, in that order; junction bases with no gene match: 18. CDR1 and CDR2 from the germline V gene are DFQATT and SNEGSKA (reference sequence). The length of the CDR3 is 19 residues. In nucleotides, the CDR3 is TGCAGTGCTAGAGATCGGGCGGGGGTAGCGGGAGGGCCAATGGATGAGCAGTTCTTC. Its protein product is CSARDRAGVAGGPMDEQFF.

This clonotype was seen ten or more times. This rearrangement joins TRBV11-3 to TRBJ2-1; D gene unclear. Germline-derived CDR1 and CDR2 are SGHNT and YENEEA. Deletions cut 6 bases from V and 5 bases from J, with 20 bases between. This CDR3 has 16 residues. The CDR3 bases are TGTGCCAGCAGTGATGTGGGCGGTATGGTACACAATGAGCAGTTCTTC. It encodes CASSDVGGMVHNEQFF.

A few counts support this clonotype. The chain employs TRBV6-2 or TRBV6-3 and TRBJ2-4; D gene ambiguous. V dropped 2 bases and J dropped 0 bases, with 11 bases sitting between them. The CDR3 is 16 residues long. Germline V gives CDR1 MNHEY, CDR2 SVGEGT. For the CDR3, the DNA is TGTGCCAGCAGTTACGACGTGGAAAAAGCCAAAAACATTCAGTACTTC. It yields the protein CASSYDVEKAKNIQYF.

The J gene is TRBJ2-5, the V gene TRBV10-3; D is perhaps TRBD2 (6 bases). Germline-derived CDR1 and CDR2 are ENHRY and SYGVKD. V was clipped by 8 bases and J by 0 bases, with 13 bases between them. The length of the CDR3 is 14 residues. Here the CDR3 DNA reads TGTGCCATCGGGGGAGCTAGCGACCAAGAGACCCAGTACTTC. Translation: CAIGGASDQETQYF.

A few counts support this clonotype. This chain connects TRBV10-3 to TRBJ1-2, with D tentatively TRBD1 (6 bases). V lost 6 bases to trimming and J lost 2 bases, with 10 bases between them. CDR3 length equals 13 residues. Germline V gene data show CDR1 as ENHRY and CDR2 as SYGVKD. CDR3 protein: CAISPQGNYGYTF. The CDR3 region has the DNA TGTGCCATCAGCCCTCAGGGGAACTATGGCTACACCTTC.

In its sample, this clonotype was seen many times. The chain carries TRBV30 and TRBJ2-1; 7 nucleotides align to TRBD1. The CDR3 is made up of 14 amino acids. Per germline, CDR1 GTSNPN and CDR2 SVGIG (reference sequence). Trimming at V came to 3 bases and at J to 7 bases, leaving 9 bases not matched to a gene. The CDR3 spells CAWRRLTQGNEQFF. CDR3 DNA: TGTGCCTGGAGACGTCTTACACAGGGGAATGAGCAGTTCTTC.

There are a few counts of this clonotype. The chain carries TRBV20-1 and TRBJ2-3; 15 bases match TRBD2. V was pared by 4 bases and J by 6 bases, with 17 bases of the junction left unmatched. The CDR3 covers 19 residues. Germline V gene sequence: CDR1 DFQATT, CDR2 SNEGSKA (reference sequence). CDR3 sequence (DNA): TGCAGTGCTACGGGGGTAGGACTAGCGGGAGGGCCGGGTCGCGATACGCAGTATTTT. It encodes CSATGVGLAGGPGRDTQYF.

This clonotype was seen at least ten times. This CDR3 is CASSLGWLVRGEQFF. Here the CDR3 DNA reads TGTGCCAGCAGCTTAGGATGGCTAGTCCGAGGTGAGCAGTTCTTC. The chain recombines TRBV7-2 with TRBJ2-1; D call uncertain. Germline V CDR1 and CDR2: SGHTA, FQGNSA. CDR3 length: 15 amino acids. The V end was cut by 1 base, the J end by 9 bases, with 16 bases between.

This rearrangement joins TRBV7-9 to TRBJ2-7; D not certain. Germline CDR1 reads SEHNR; CDR2 reads FQNEAQ (reference sequence). The CDR3 extends over 15 amino acids. Deletions cut 2 bases from V and 2 bases from J, with 13 bases between. CDR3 sequence (DNA): TGTGCCAGCAGCTTAAGGCCGTCGCCCCCCTACGAGCAGTACTTC. It translates to CASSLRPSPPYEQYF.

This clonotype was seen ten or more times. The chain is built from TRBV7-2 and TRBJ2-1; D ambiguous. Trimming cost V 5 bases and J 5 bases, with 13 bases left between them. The CDR3 totals 14 residues. Germline lookup yields CDR1 SGHTA and CDR2 FQGNSA. The CDR3 region has the DNA TGTGCCAGCAGCCCGATAGTGGGCAACAATGAGCAGTTCTTC. It yields the protein CASSPIVGNNEQFF.

A few counts support this clonotype. The V and J genes are TRBV15 and TRBJ2-1; D unresolved. Trimming took off 4 bases at V and 7 bases at J, with 11 bases between the two ends. CDR1 LNHNV and CDR2 YYDKDF come from the germline V gene (reference sequence). The CDR3 contains 13 residues. The DNA of the CDR3 is TGTGCCACCAGCAAGGACCTGATTAATGAGCAGTTCTTC. Encoded protein: CATSKDLINEQFF.

This clonotype was seen at least ten times. The rearrangement joins TRBV7-2 to TRBJ1-2; D remains unclear. V was pared by 5 bases and J by 8 bases, with 18 bases between. This CDR3 is built from 14 residues. Per the germline V gene, CDR1 is SGHTA and CDR2 is FQGNSA. The CDR3 reads CASSRGDRTSGYTF. In nucleotides, the CDR3 is TGTGCCAGCAGCCGAGGTGACCGTACTTCGGGCTACACCTTC. Full variable domain (missing parts from reference TRBV7-2 and TRBJ1-2): GAGVSQSPSNKVTEKGKDVELRCDPISGHTALYWYRQSLGQGLEFLIYFQGNSAPDKSGLPSDRFSAERTGGSVSTLTIQRTQQEDSAVYLCASSRGDRTSGYTFGSGTRLTVV.

The V gene is TRBV7-2, the J gene TRBJ2-5; TRBD1 or TRBD2 may be the D gene (7 bases each). CDR1 and CDR2 (germline): SGHTA, FQGNSA. V was shortened by 5 bases and J by 1 base, with 17 bases between the two germline ends. The CDR3 extends over 16 amino acids. In nucleotides, the CDR3 is TGTGCCAGCAGCCTGGGGGGGAGGGGGCTCCAAGAGACCCAGTACTTC. It yields the protein CASSLGGRGLQETQYF.

This clonotype was observed a handful of times. The genes are TRBV7-2 and TRBJ2-1, with TRBD2 identical over 8 bases. This CDR3 spans 14 amino acids. CDR1 is SGHTA, CDR2 FQGNSA, per germline. The junction had 7 bases not matched to a gene; V was cut back by 3 bases and J by 9 bases. The chain's CDR3 is CASSFPGTRSEQFF. CDR3 nucleotides: TGTGCCAGCAGCTTCCCCGGGACTAGGAGTGAGCAGTTCTTC.